The T cell receptor beta chain under discussion was sequenced for a study of CD8 T cells in ankylosing spondylitis. Study-level findings and limits: A motif of roughly eight highly homologous TCR beta variants was seen as apparently characteristic of ankylosing spondylitis blood.

TCRdb redid the calling of the 5' RACE reads with MiXCR, one entry per CDR3 protein. The sample lists 450,000 or so distinct CDR3 sequences; 25% to 30% were seen once. A word on this clonotype: Its target is unknown.

Source material: blood, either unsorted or a sorted T cell fraction (not recorded which). The clonotype comes from a male donor with ankylosing spondylitis.

The CDR3: CASSQDPSGNYEQYF. In DNA form, the CDR3 reads TGTGCCAGCAGCCAAGACCCTAGCGGGAACTACGAGCAGTACTTC. The V and J genes are TRBV3-1 and TRBJ2-7; 9 nucleotides match TRBD2. Germline trimming cut 0 bases from V and 3 bases from J; bases unmatched to any gene: 3. The CDR3 is 15 residues long. Germline V gene sequence: CDR1 LGHDT, CDR2 YNNKEL (reference sequence).